The present entry profiles one T cell receptor beta chain with its context. Its antigen remains unidentified. Nothing much larger sits one base from this clone, and base qualities are not available. This sample stems from a study of blood T cell repertoires in COVID-19 (dated by TCRdb to about 2020). Turning to the overall study: The collaborator samples originated in the United States, Italy and Spain and spanned the acute and convalescent phases of COVID-19. Where HLA class I and class II types were available, the types were taken from metadata supplied by the sample provider, not from assay-based typing. The samples were drawn from the first 160 participants of the ongoing ImmuneRACE study and from 1,254 subjects provided by 6 global collaborators. The dataset comprised deeply sampled blood TCRbeta repertoires from subjects exposed to, actively infected with, or recovered from COVID-19. Sample metadata almost always included a de-identified subject ID, COVID-19 status, age in years and sex. The prospective study material was composed of cDNA or gDNA derived from T cells, B-cell-depleted T cells, or PBMCs. The repertoires were released in a freely available public database intended as a resource for research on the immune response to SARS-CoV-2.

Findings and caveats that apply to the study as a whole: The quantity of clinical and demographic metadata differed by source and by participant and was supplied without curation.

TCRbeta CDR3 regions were amplified from genomic DNA using the immunoSEQ Assay, a bias-controlled multiplex PCR. The paper's data handling went like this. Within the assay, amplification of reference gene primers was used to estimate how many nucleated cells each sample contained. To quantify the absolute abundance of each unique TCRbeta CDR3 rearrangement, sequence reads were collapsed and filtered. Productive Simpson clonality was computed per sample as the square root of Simpson's diversity index over productive rearrangements. TCRdb provides this immuneACCESS table in a form limited to in-frame rearrangements. Some clones are lacking; in checked studies, under half of them reflect an unresolved V gene, and why the rest are absent is not known. From that table come the V and J calls and clone size; the DNA was used to work out D and trimming. The sample table contains some 97,000 clones; only one count was recorded for 88% of them. The ten largest make up 5.5% to 6.5% of the sample.

Inclusive of the bounding cysteine and phenylalanine, the CDR3 is 14 residues long. The entry retains the CDR3 DNA only, 42 bases that are in frame from base 1. V sheds 2 bases and J sheds 8 bases, leaving 12 bases between their ends. The germline V gene (reference sequence) gives CDR1 as PRHDT and CDR2 as FYEKMQ. The collaborating institutions used their own protocols to collect whole blood in K2EDTA tubes. Collaborator samples were shipped for TCRbeta analysis as frozen whole blood, isolated PBMCs, or DNA extracted from either sample type. The specimen sequenced was peripheral blood. Recombination linked TRBV13 to TRBJ1-4; the D gene is perhaps TRBD1, from 6 matching bases. The origin of this receptor is a woman aged 55-75 years with acute or convalescent COVID-19. The CDR3 protein sequence reads: CASSLNRDGEKLFF. Read as DNA, the sequence is TGTGCCAGCAGCTTAAACAGGGATGGGGAAAAACTGTTTTTT.